These 16 T cell receptor beta chains were sequenced from one sample in a study of blood T cell repertoires in COVID-19. The data were produced by immunoSEQ multiplex PCR, yet TCRdb's version contains in-frame clones alone and is incomplete. The sample has about 110,000 clones; approximately 90% are singletons. The sequenced sample was peripheral blood. These receptors all stem from a woman aged 25 to 39 with acute or convalescent COVID-19.

DNA for the CDR3: TGTGCCACCAGCAGTCGCCTTCTGGGGGACTCTTACAATGAGCAGTTCTTC. Its translation is CATSSRLLGDSYNEQFF. The chain links TRBV15 to TRBJ2-1; weak D call: TRBD2 (6 bases). This CDR3 has 17 amino acids. Per the germline V gene, CDR1 is LNHNV and CDR2 is YYDKDF (reference sequence). Between the trimmed V and J ends, which lost 3 bases and 4 bases, there was a span of 19 bases. Filled out from reference TRBV15 and TRBJ2-1, the complete variable domain reads DAMVIQNPRYQVTQFGKPVTLSCSQTLNHNVMYWYQQKSSQAPKLLFHYYDKDFNNEADTPDNFQSRRPNTSFCFLDIRSPGLGDTAMYLCATSSRLLGDSYNEQFFGPGTRLTVL.

V is TRBV12-3 or TRBV12-4 and J is TRBJ2-5, with unresolved D. V lost 6 bases, J lost 1 base, and 3 bases lay in between. CDR3 length equals 11 residues. CDR3 nucleotides: TGTGCCAGCAGCGGCCAAGAGACCCAGTACTTC. It yields the protein CASSGQETQYF.

The chain links TRBV3-1 (or the pseudogene TRBV3-2) to TRBJ2-1; the D gene is possibly TRBD2 (5 bases). V lost 4 bases and J 9 bases, leaving 13 bases between the germline ends. Germline V gene data show CDR1 as LGHDT and CDR2 as YNNKEL (reference sequence). This CDR3 is built from 13 residues. DNA for the CDR3: TGTGCCAGCAGCCCCTTTGAAGGGAGTGAGCAGTTCTTC. Translating it yields CASSPFEGSEQFF.

CDR3 DNA sequence: TGTGCCTGGAGACATGGCTCTGGAAACACCATATATTTT. It is translated as CAWRHGSGNTIYF. This sequence joins TRBV30 and TRBJ1-3; D gene unclear. Germline assignment: CDR1 GTSNPN and CDR2 SVGIG (reference sequence). V gave up 3 bases and J gave up 0 bases, with 6 bases separating them. The CDR3 runs to 13 residues.

The chain recombines TRBV9 with TRBJ1-4; 8 bases are a match to TRBD1. CDR3 length: 14 amino acids. The V segment lost 7 bases and the J segment 8 bases; nucleotides outside the gene matches: 10. Per the germline V gene, CDR1 is SGDLS and CDR2 is YYNGEE. The DNA for the CDR3 is TGTGCCAGCGGGTCCGGACAGGGAAACGAAAAACTGTTTTTT. Translation gives CASGSGQGNEKLFF.

The chain joins TRBV5-4 to TRBJ2-3; perhaps TRBD2 as D (7 bases). This CDR3 contains 16 residues. Germline CDR1 SGHNT, CDR2 YYREEE (reference sequence). V lost 4 bases and J 0 bases, leaving 15 bases between the germline ends. The CDR3: CASSRGAGASTDTQYF. The CDR3 coding sequence is TGTGCCAGCAGCCGCGGTGCGGGGGCGAGCACAGATACGCAGTATTTT.

The chain links TRBV25-1 to TRBJ1-2; weak D call: TRBD1 (5 bases). This CDR3 spans 13 amino acids. CDR1 MGHDK and CDR2 SYGVNS come from the germline V gene. Trimming stripped 4 bases from V and 13 bases from J, with 19 bases between. CDR3 DNA: TGTGCCAGCAGTGTTTCAGGGTTTCACTTTCGCACCTTC. This gives the protein CASSVSGFHFRTF.

This clone was detected only once. The chain has TRBV14 and TRBJ1-5; D uncertain. Germline assignment: CDR1 SGHDN and CDR2 FVKESK. V was trimmed by 1 base and J by 4 bases, leaving 8 bases between them. The CDR3 runs 14 residues. This chain's CDR3 is CASSQVEDNQPQHF. Here the CDR3 DNA reads TGTGCCAGCAGCCAAGTTGAGGATAATCAGCCCCAGCATTTT.

The genes are TRBV28 and TRBJ1-1, with D perhaps matching TRBD1 (5 bases). The V end was cut by 6 bases, the J end by 5 bases, with 13 bases between. The germline V gene has CDR1 MDHEN and CDR2 SYDVKM. This CDR3 contains 13 residues. This chain's CDR3 is CASRTGVSTEAFF. The CDR3 DNA reads TGTGCCAGCAGGACGGGGGTTTCAACTGAAGCTTTCTTT.

The CDR3 DNA sequence: TGCGCCAGCAGCAAATCGACAGGGGCGCTTTCAACCTTCAATGGCTACACCTTC. This sequence encodes CASSKSTGALSTFNGYTF. The chain has TRBV5-1 and TRBJ1-2; 8 bases map to TRBD1. The ends lost 4 bases at V and 6 bases at J; junction bases unmatched: 20. Per germline, CDR1 SGHRS and CDR2 YFSETQ. The CDR3 is 18 amino acids. The full variable domain, its missing parts supplied by reference TRBV5-1 and TRBJ1-2, is KAGVTQTPRYLIKTRGQQVTLSCSPISGHRSVSWYQQTPGQGLQFLFEYFSETQRNKGNFPGRFSGRQFSNSRSEMNVSTLELGDSALYLCASSKSTGALSTFNGYTFGSGTRLTVV.

The rearrangement joins TRBV28 to TRBJ2-5; TRBD2 aligns across 11 bases. Trimming cost V 3 bases and J 2 bases; bases outside gene matches: 11. CDR1 is MDHEN, CDR2 SYDVKM, per germline. The CDR3 spans 18 residues. The CDR3 DNA reads TGTGCCAGCAGTTTTTTGCTAGCGGGAGGCCCGAGTCAAGAGACCCAGTACTTC. Translation: CASSFLLAGGPSQETQYF. Combining the CDR3 with reference TRBV28 and TRBJ2-5 gives the whole variable domain DVKVTQSSRYLVKRTGEKVFLECVQDMDHENMFWYRQDPGLGLRLIYFSYDVKMKEKGDIPEGYSVSREKKERFSLILESASTNQTSMYLCASSFLLAGGPSQETQYFGPGTRLLVL.

This chain links TRBV4-3 with TRBJ1-2, with a weak D call TRBD1 (5 bases). The CDR3 has 15 residues. Trimming cost V 0 bases and J 3 bases, with 11 bases left between them. Germline-derived CDR1 and CDR2 are LGHNA and YSLEER. CDR3 coding DNA: TGCGCCAGCAGCCAAGATTCGGCCAGGGACTATGGCTACACCTTC. Protein: CASSQDSARDYGYTF.

This clone showed up just once. The chain carries TRBV18 and TRBJ2-6, with 9 bases that match TRBD1. Germline V lookup: CDR1 KGHSH, CDR2 LQKENI. This CDR3 has 17 residues. V lost 4 bases and J lost 2; bases outside the gene matches: 6. CDR3 protein: CASSLTTGGTGANVLTF. CDR3 in DNA: TGTGCCAGCTCACTCACGACAGGGGGAACTGGGGCCAACGTCCTGACTTTC.

V usage is TRBV11-2 and J usage is TRBJ2-7, with D unclear. Trimming took 0 bases from V and 3 from J, leaving 6 bases between them. CDR1 SGHAT and CDR2 FQNNGV come from the germline V gene. CDR3 length: 13 amino acids. The DNA for the CDR3 is TGTGCCAGCAGCTTAGAGTCGGGCTACGAGCAGTACTTC. Encoded protein: CASSLESGYEQYF.

The chain links TRBV7-9 to TRBJ1-1; D gene uncertain. The germline V gene has CDR1 SEHNR and CDR2 FQNEAQ (reference sequence). The CDR3 runs to 11 residues. The ends were cut back, 9 bases at V and 4 bases at J, with 9 bases in the middle. CDR3 DNA sequence: TGTGCCAGTTGGGCGACCACTGAAGCTTTCTTT. This gives the protein CASWATTEAFF.

The rearrangement links TRBV4-2 to TRBJ2-3; TRBD1 matches at 11 bases. V shed 1 base and J 3 bases; nucleotides not matched to a gene: 6. The CDR3 spans 17 residues. Germline V lookup: CDR1 LGHNA, CDR2 YNFKEQ. CDR3 DNA: TGTGCCAGCAGCCAAGCCGGGACAGGGGGTGTTACAGATACGCAGTATTTT. This sequence encodes CASSQAGTGGVTDTQYF.